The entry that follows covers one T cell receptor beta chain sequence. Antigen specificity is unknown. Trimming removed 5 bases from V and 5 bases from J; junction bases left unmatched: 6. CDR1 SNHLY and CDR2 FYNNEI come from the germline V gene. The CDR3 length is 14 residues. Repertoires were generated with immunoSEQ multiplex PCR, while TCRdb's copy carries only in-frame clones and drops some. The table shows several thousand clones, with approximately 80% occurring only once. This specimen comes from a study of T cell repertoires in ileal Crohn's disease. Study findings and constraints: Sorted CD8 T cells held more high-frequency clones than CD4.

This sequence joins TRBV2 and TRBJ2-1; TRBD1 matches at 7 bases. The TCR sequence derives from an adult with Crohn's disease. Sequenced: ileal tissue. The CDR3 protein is CASSRGQNHNEQFF. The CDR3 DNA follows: TGTGCCAGCAGTCGGGGACAGAACCACAATGAGCAGTTCTTC.